The 15 T cell receptor beta chains below all came from one sample that was sequenced in a study of cytomegalovirus exposure and HLA in healthy donors. Amplification used 60 Vbeta primers and 13 Jbeta primers. The method was immunoSEQ multiplex PCR; TCRdb's version includes in-frame clones alone and lacks a portion of them. The sample's table shows approximately 50,000 clones. The sequenced sample was PBMCs. The receptors come from a woman in her 40s in good health and CMV-seronegative.

Points on this clone: Other nucleotide sequences from this sample produce the same CDR3. The rearrangement joins TRBV11-2 to TRBJ2-3; D remains ambiguous. The CDR3 covers 11 residues. The V gene lost 5 bases and the J gene lost 3 bases, with 3 bases spanning the gap. Germline V lookup: CDR1 SGHAT, CDR2 FQNNGV. CDR3 protein: CASSHTDTQYF. For the CDR3, the DNA is TGTGCCAGCAGCCATACAGATACGCAGTATTTT.

CDR3 coding DNA: TGTGCCAGCAGCCGCGGGGACCCAAGCTACGAGCAGTACTTC. Protein product: CASSRGDPSYEQYF. The chain links TRBV7-2 to TRBJ2-7; maybe TRBD2 (6 bases). The CDR3 loop spans 14 amino acids. Trimming shortened V by 5 bases and J by 3 bases, and 14 bases separated the two germline ends. The germline CDR1 and CDR2 sequences are SGHTA and FQGNSA.

The chain employs TRBV6-1 and TRBJ2-6, with D tentatively TRBD1 (5 bases). V lost 3 bases to trimming and J lost 2 bases, with 8 bases between them. CDR1 MNHNS and CDR2 SASEGT come from the germline V gene. The CDR3 loop spans 15 amino acids. DNA of the CDR3: TGTGCCAGCAGTGACGGCAGGGCTGGGGCCAACGTCCTGACTTTC. As protein: CASSDGRAGANVLTF.

The chain couples TRBV14 to TRBJ2-3; 9 nucleotides line up with TRBD1. Looked up from germline, CDR1 is SGHDN and CDR2 is FVKESK. Trimming took 3 bases from V and 2 from J; bases not matched to a gene: 9. The CDR3 loop spans 17 amino acids. CDR3 DNA sequence: TGTGCCAGCAGCCATAGGGTCGGGACAGGGAACACAGATACGCAGTATTTT. Amino acid sequence: CASSHRVGTGNTDTQYF.

The chain is built from TRBV9 and TRBJ1-1; 7 bases are a match to TRBD1. Germline trimming cut 3 bases from V and 2 bases from J; bases unmatched to any gene: 7. The length of the CDR3 is 15 residues. Germline V gives CDR1 SGDLS, CDR2 YYNGEE. The CDR3 bases are TGTGCCAGCAGCGCGCAGGGACAGATAAACACTGAAGCTTTCTTT. Its protein is CASSAQGQINTEAFF.

The chain combines TRBV15 with TRBJ2-1, with 8 nucleotides matching TRBD1. Germline CDR1 reads LNHNV; CDR2 reads YYDKDF (reference sequence). With V trimmed by 8 bases and J by 9 bases, 6 bases remained unmatched. The CDR3 contains 12 residues. DNA of the CDR3: TGTGCCACCGGCCAGGGGGCTGGTGAGCAGTTCTTC. It encodes CATGQGAGEQFF.

The rearrangement joins TRBV20-1 to TRBJ1-2; no firm D call. Germline V CDR1 and CDR2: DFQATT, SNEGSKA (reference sequence). Trimming took 5 bases from V and 5 from J, leaving 9 bases between them. The CDR3 extends over 11 amino acids. The CDR3 coding sequence is TGCAGTGCTTTTAGAATATATGGCTACACCTTC. The encoded protein is CSAFRIYGYTF.

The chain has TRBV5-1 and TRBJ1-2; D is unclear. The CDR3 is 16 residues long. The V end was cut by 4 bases, the J end by 8 bases, with 24 bases between. Germline values: CDR1 SGHRS, CDR2 YFSETQ. The CDR3 coding sequence is TGCGCCAGCAGCCCCGGGGTGCGCCCTAATGCTTGGGGCTACACCTTC. Its translation: CASSPGVRPNAWGYTF.

V usage is TRBV5-1 and J usage is TRBJ2-5; 8 bases align to TRBD1. V was pared by 1 base and J by 1 base, with 3 bases of the junction left unmatched. From germline, CDR1 is SGHRS and CDR2 YFSETQ. The CDR3 runs 15 residues. The CDR3 reads CASSLNTGGQETQYF. The DNA for the CDR3 is TGCGCCAGCAGCTTGAATACAGGGGGCCAAGAGACCCAGTACTTC.

The rearrangement joins TRBV10-1 to TRBJ1-1; the D is unclear. Germline loops: CDR1 WNHNN, CDR2 SYGVQD (reference sequence). The germline V and J ends were trimmed by 11 bases and 3 bases, with 13 bases remaining between them. The CDR3 contains 12 residues. CDR3: CAAECQYTEAFF. DNA of the CDR3: TGCGCCGCGGAGTGCCAATACACTGAAGCTTTCTTT.

Concerning this clone: At one end, the junction sequence differs from germline, possibly due to a read error. The V gene is TRBV5-3, the J gene TRBJ2-3; a weak D match, TRBD1 (5 bases). TRBV5-3 is placed among ORFs of uncertain function. CDR3 size: 15 residues. In DNA, the CDR3 is TGTGCCAGAAGCTTTAAAGCGCTGGGGCCAGATAAGCAGTATTTT. This gives the protein CARSFKALGPDKQYF.

The chain recombines TRBV6-6 with TRBJ2-7; possibly TRBD2 for D (5 bases). CDR1 and CDR2 (germline): MNHNY, SVGAGI (reference sequence). The CDR3 is 14 residues long. Trimming removed 6 bases from V and 0 bases from J, with 12 bases in between. The CDR3 DNA follows: TGTGCCAGCAGCCATCCACTAGACTCCTACGAGCAGTACTTC. Protein product: CASSHPLDSYEQYF.

The chain couples TRBV19 to TRBJ1-1; D perhaps matches TRBD1 (6 bases). Trimming stripped 3 bases from V and 4 bases from J, with 12 bases between. Germline V gene lookup returns CDR1 LNHDA and CDR2 SQIVND (reference sequence). The CDR3 totals 14 residues. The CDR3 is CASSILGGATEAFF. CDR3 nucleotide sequence: TGTGCCAGTAGTATCTTAGGGGGGGCCACTGAAGCTTTCTTT.

This chain links TRBV18 with TRBJ1-1; D is unresolved. CDR3 length: 13 residues. Trimming took 6 bases from V and 8 from J, leaving 16 bases between them. Germline V gene sequence: CDR1 KGHSH, CDR2 LQKENI. CDR3 sequence (DNA): TGTGCCAGCTCCCCCAACCAGGACTCAGAAGCTTTCTTT. This gives the protein CASSPNQDSEAFF.

Details on this clone: The junction and the germline gene differ at one end; a read error may be behind it. The V call is TRBV5-1, the J call TRBJ2-7; 9 bases agree with TRBD1. Germline CDR1 and CDR2: SGHRS and YFSETQ. The CDR3 is made up of 11 amino acids. CDR3 region: CASSSYRDRVF. The CDR3 nucleotides are TGCGCCAGCAGCTCTTACCGGGACAGGGTATTC.